The 13 T cell receptor beta chains reported below all come from one sample, sequenced in a study of neurological immune-mediated disorders. TCRdb redid the calling of the 5' RACE reads with MiXCR, one entry per CDR3 protein. The profile shows 55,000 to 75,000 distinct CDR3 sequences, about 2.5% of them singletons. Sequenced material: PBMCs. The origin of the receptors is a man in his fifties with multiple sclerosis.

In its sample, this clonotype was seen many times. The chain is built from TRBV9 and TRBJ2-5; D remains unclear. The germline gives CDR1 SGDLS, CDR2 YYNGEE. The V and J ends lost 4 bases and 5 bases respectively, with 12 bases between them. The CDR3 length is 13 residues. This chain's CDR3 is CASSFRLEETQYF. In DNA form, the CDR3 reads TGTGCCAGCAGCTTTCGACTGGAGGAGACCCAGTACTTC.

This clonotype was seen ten or more times. The chain uses TRBV15 and TRBJ2-7, with D possibly being TRBD1 (6 bases). The CDR3 sequence is 14 residues long. Trimming took 0 bases from V and 2 from J, leaving 8 bases between them. CDR1 LNHNV and CDR2 YYDKDF come from the germline V gene (reference sequence). The CDR3 DNA sequence: TGTGCCACCAGCAGAGATAAGGGGGCCTACGAGCAGTACTTC. Amino acid sequence: CATSRDKGAYEQYF. The full variable domain, in which reference TRBV15 and TRBJ2-7 provide the parts outside the CDR3, is DAMVIQNPRYQVTQFGKPVTLSCSQTLNHNVMYWYQQKSSQAPKLLFHYYDKDFNNEADTPDNFQSRRPNTSFCFLDIRSPGLGDTAMYLCATSRDKGAYEQYFGPGTRLTVT.

Many counts were recorded for this clonotype. The chain is built from TRBV6-2 or TRBV6-3 and TRBJ2-7; no reliable D call. The V gene's germline CDR1 is MNHEY and CDR2 SVGEGT. This CDR3 region has 12 residues. The V and J ends lost 2 bases and 2 bases respectively, with 4 bases between them. CDR3 residues: CASSYNPYEQYF. In nucleotides, the CDR3 is TGTGCCAGCAGTTACAACCCCTACGAGCAGTACTTC.

Ten or more counts support this clonotype. V is TRBV20-1 and J is TRBJ2-3; D remains unclear. CDR1 and CDR2 from the germline V gene are DFQATT and SNEGSKA (reference sequence). The CDR3 is 15 amino acids. Here the CDR3 DNA reads TGCAAGGCCGCGTTGGTGGGCTCTGGTACAGATACGCAGTATTTT. Protein sequence: CKAALVGSGTDTQYF.

This clonotype was picked up many times. This CDR3 reads CASSEAPQGGGYTF. The CDR3 DNA reads as TGTGCCAGCAGTGAAGCGCCACAGGGTGGTGGCTACACCTTC. The chain recombines TRBV6-1 with TRBJ1-2; possible D gene TRBD1, 6 bases. This CDR3 is built from 14 residues. CDR1 and CDR2 from the germline V gene are MNHNS and SASEGT. Trimming took 0 bases from V and 7 from J, leaving 12 bases between them.

This clonotype was picked up many times. The chain has TRBV9 and TRBJ1-1; 8 nucleotides line up with TRBD1. The CDR3 has 18 residues. V lost 4 bases, J lost 3 bases, and 17 bases stayed unmatched. Germline CDR1 and CDR2: SGDLS and YYNGEE. The CDR3 DNA reads TGTGCCAGCAGCCCGGGACCTCTATTACAGGGGGAGGACACTGAAGCTTTCTTT. Translation: CASSPGPLLQGEDTEAFF.

This clonotype was observed at least ten times. V usage is TRBV9 and J usage is TRBJ2-3, with D hard to call. Germline V gives CDR1 SGDLS, CDR2 YYNGEE. V gave up 4 bases and J gave up 5 bases, with 8 bases separating them. This CDR3 is 12 amino acids long. CDR3 bases: TGTGCCAGCAGCCCTTCGGGAGATACGCAGTATTTT. This codes for CASSPSGDTQYF.

In its sample, this clonotype was seen many times. The chain joins TRBV4-3 to TRBJ2-1, with 9 bases lining up with TRBD2. V lost 0 bases, J lost 5 bases, and 5 bases stayed unmatched. This CDR3 has 16 amino acids. The V gene's germline CDR1 is LGHNA and CDR2 YSLEER. CDR3: CASSQDELAGNNEQFF. The CDR3 bases are TGCGCCAGCAGCCAAGATGAACTAGCGGGTAACAATGAGCAGTTCTTC.

A few counts support this clonotype. The final CDR3 position lacks the conserved phenylalanine or tryptophan, pointing to a likely read error. This chain joins TRBV5-1 and TRBJ2-4; D ambiguous. Trimming pared 6 bases from V and 0 bases from J, leaving 16 bases between. CDR1 and CDR2 from the germline V gene are SGHRS and YFSETQ. The CDR3 loop spans 16 amino acids. In DNA, the CDR3 is TGCGCCAGCAAGGCAGATGCCAGACTAGCCAAAAACATTCAGTACAAC. Translating it yields CASKADARLAKNIQYN.

This clonotype was counted many times. The J gene is TRBJ2-7, the V gene TRBV7-9, with D hard to call. The CDR3 contains 13 residues. The V gene's germline CDR1 is SEHNR and CDR2 FQNEAQ (reference sequence). Trimming took 2 bases from V and 2 from J, leaving 7 bases between them. This CDR3 is CASSLSVTYEQYF. The CDR3 DNA is TGTGCCAGCAGCTTATCGGTTACCTACGAGCAGTACTTC.

At least ten counts were recorded for this clonotype. The V call is TRBV6-5, the J call TRBJ2-7; 8 positions match TRBD2. The ends lost 5 bases at V and 5 bases at J; junction bases unmatched: 11. This CDR3 spans 15 amino acids. Per the germline V gene, CDR1 is MNHEY and CDR2 is SVGAGI. CDR3 residues: CASSARGGSTNEQYF. The CDR3 DNA sequence: TGTGCCAGCAGTGCCCGGGGGGGCAGTACAAACGAGCAGTACTTC.

J is TRBJ2-2 and V is TRBV4-2, with no clear D. In germline, CDR1 is LGHNA, CDR2 YNFKEQ. The CDR3 has 16 residues. V lost 0 bases, J lost 4 bases, and 12 bases lay in between. The CDR3 sequence is CASSQDPSAITGELFF. In DNA, the CDR3 is TGTGCCAGCAGCCAAGACCCATCGGCCATCACCGGGGAGCTGTTTTTT.

In this sample, this clonotype turned up many times. The rearrangement joins TRBV7-9 to TRBJ1-5; 12 bases map to TRBD1. The CDR3 has 17 amino acids. CDR1 is SEHNR, CDR2 FQNEAQ, per germline (reference sequence). The junction had 9 bases not matched to a gene; V was cut back by 3 bases and J by 6 bases. In DNA, the CDR3 is TGTGCCAGCAGCTTTCACCGGGACAGGGGGCCTAGTCAGCCCCAGCATTTT. Its translation is CASSFHRDRGPSQPQHF.